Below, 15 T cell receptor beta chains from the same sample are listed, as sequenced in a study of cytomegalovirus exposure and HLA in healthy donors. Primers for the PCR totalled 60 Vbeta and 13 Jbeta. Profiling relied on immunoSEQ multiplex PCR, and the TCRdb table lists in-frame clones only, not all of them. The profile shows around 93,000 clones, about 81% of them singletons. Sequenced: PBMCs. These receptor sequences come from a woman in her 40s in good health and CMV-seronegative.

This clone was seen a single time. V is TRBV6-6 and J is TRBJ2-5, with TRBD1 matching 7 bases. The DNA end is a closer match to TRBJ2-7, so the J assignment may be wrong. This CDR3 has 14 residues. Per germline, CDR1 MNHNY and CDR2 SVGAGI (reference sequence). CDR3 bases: TGTGCCAGCAGCCCCCGACAGGGTTCCTACGAGCAGTACTTC. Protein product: CASSPRQGSYEQYF.

In DNA form, the CDR3 reads TGTGCCAGCAGCCCCCAGGCCGGGAGGGGTTTCTTT. Protein sequence: CASSPQAGRGFF. The V gene is TRBV7-2, the J gene TRBJ1-1, with D tentatively TRBD1 (5 bases). The CDR3 is 12 amino acids. The germline V and J ends were trimmed by 5 bases and 13 bases, with 17 bases remaining between them. CDR1 is SGHTA and CDR2 is FQGNSA in the germline V gene.

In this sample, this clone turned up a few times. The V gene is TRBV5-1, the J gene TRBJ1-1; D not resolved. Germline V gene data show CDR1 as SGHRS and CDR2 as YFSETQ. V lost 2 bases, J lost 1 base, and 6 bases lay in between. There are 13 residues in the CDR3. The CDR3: CASSFAGNTEAFF. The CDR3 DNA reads TGCGCCAGCAGCTTCGCAGGGAACACTGAAGCTTTCTTT.

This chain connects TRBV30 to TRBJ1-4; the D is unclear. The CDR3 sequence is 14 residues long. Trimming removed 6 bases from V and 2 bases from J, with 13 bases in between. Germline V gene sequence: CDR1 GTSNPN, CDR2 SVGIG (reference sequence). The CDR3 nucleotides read TGTGCCTGTCCCGAACGCGGGACTAATGAAAAACTGTTTTTT. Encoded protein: CACPERGTNEKLFF.

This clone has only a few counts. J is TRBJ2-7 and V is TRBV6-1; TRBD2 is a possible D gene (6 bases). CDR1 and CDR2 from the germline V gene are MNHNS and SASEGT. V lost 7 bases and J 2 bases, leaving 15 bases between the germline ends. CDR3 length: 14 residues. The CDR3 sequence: CASIGGGGTYEQYF. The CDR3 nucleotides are TGTGCCAGCATTGGTGGCGGAGGGACCTACGAGCAGTACTTC.

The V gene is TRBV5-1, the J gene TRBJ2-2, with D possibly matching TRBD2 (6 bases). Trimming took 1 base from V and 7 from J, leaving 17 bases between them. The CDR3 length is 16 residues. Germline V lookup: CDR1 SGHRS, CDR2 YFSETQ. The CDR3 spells CASSLLGSLRDGELFF. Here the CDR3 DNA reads TGCGCCAGCAGCTTGCTAGGGTCCTTGCGGGACGGGGAGCTGTTTTTT.

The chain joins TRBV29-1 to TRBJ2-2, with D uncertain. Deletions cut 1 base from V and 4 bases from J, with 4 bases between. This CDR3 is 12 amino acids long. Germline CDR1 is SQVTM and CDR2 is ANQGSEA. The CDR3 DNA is TGCAGCGTTGAAGGGAGCACCGGGGAGCTGTTTTTT. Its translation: CSVEGSTGELFF.

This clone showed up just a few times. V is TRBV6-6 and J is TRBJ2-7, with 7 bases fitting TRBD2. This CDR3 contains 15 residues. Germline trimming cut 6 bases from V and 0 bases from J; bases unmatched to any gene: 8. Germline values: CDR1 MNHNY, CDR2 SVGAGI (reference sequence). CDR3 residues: CASRATSALSYEQYF. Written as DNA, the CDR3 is TGTGCCAGCAGAGCTACTAGCGCCCTCTCCTACGAGCAGTACTTC.

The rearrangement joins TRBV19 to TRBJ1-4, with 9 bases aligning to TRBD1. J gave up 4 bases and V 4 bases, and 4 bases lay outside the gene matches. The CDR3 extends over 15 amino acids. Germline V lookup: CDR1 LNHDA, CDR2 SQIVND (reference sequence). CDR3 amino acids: CASSRTGGINEKLFF. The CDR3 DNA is TGTGCCAGTAGTAGAACAGGGGGCATTAATGAAAAACTGTTTTTT.

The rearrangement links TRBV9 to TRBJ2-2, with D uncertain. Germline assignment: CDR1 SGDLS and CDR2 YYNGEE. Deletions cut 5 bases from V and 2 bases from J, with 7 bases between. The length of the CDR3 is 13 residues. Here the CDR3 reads CASRQPNTGELFF. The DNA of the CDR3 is TGTGCCAGCAGACAACCCAACACCGGGGAGCTGTTTTTT.

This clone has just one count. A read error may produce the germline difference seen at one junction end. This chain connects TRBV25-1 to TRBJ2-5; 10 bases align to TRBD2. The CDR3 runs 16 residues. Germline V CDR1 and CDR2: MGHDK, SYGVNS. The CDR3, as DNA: TGTGCCAACAGTGGACGGACTAGCGGAACCCAGGAGACCCAGTACTTC. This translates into CANSGRTSGTQETQYF.

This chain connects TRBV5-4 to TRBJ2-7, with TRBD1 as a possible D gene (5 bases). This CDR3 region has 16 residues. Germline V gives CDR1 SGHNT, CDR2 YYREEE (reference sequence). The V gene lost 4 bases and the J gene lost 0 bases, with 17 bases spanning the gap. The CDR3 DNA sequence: TGTGCCAGCAGCCCCCCCGGACAACGGAGCTCCTACGAGCAGTACTTC. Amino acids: CASSPPGQRSSYEQYF.

The CDR3 bases are TGTGCCAGCACCCCAGGGAAAATGAACACTGAAGCTTTCTTT. As protein: CASTPGKMNTEAFF. V is TRBV28 and J is TRBJ1-1; a weak D match, TRBD1 (5 bases). V dropped 7 bases and J dropped 0 bases, with 12 bases sitting between them. The germline CDR1 and CDR2 sequences are MDHEN and SYDVKM. The CDR3 extends over 14 amino acids.

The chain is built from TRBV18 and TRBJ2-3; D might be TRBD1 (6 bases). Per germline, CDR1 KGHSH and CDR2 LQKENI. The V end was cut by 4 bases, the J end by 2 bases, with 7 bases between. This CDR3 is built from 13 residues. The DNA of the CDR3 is TGTGCCAGCTCACAGGGGGTCACAGATACGCAGTATTTT. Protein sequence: CASSQGVTDTQYF.

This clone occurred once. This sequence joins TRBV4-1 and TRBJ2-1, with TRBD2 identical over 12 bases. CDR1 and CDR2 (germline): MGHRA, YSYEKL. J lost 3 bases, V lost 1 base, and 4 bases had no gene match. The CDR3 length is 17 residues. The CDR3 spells CASSQVMGLAGYNEQFF. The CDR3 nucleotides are TGCGCCAGCAGCCAAGTAATGGGACTAGCGGGCTACAATGAGCAGTTCTTC.